This TCR beta chain was documented in a study of T cells in Graves' hyperthyroidism and ophthalmopathy. TCR beta CDR3 regions were amplified from RNA transcripts. The HTBI primer set drove a first-round RT-PCR of the TCR CDR3. TCRdb itself ran the multiplex PCR reads through MiXCR, one entry per CDR3 protein. The data contain hundreds of thousands of distinct CDR3 sequences, about 38% of them seen just once; the ten biggest clones take up over 8%. The study excluded patients with uncontrolled infection, other autoimmune disease, pregnancy or lactation. The study's findings and limits: From stable hyperthyroidism, ophthalmopathy was set apart by a 13 V-J model. The model anticipated ophthalmopathy a median approximately 6.6 months pre-onset.

Notes on this clonotype: Its specificity is unknown.

V lost 5 bases and J lost 5; bases outside the gene matches: 4. The germline gives CDR1 SNHLY, CDR2 FYNNEI. The CDR3 spans 14 residues. Material for sequencing was blood. This receptor was identified in a man between 18 and 35 years old with Graves' hyperthyroidism. J is TRBJ2-7 and V is TRBV2, with TRBD1 matching over 12 bases. The CDR3 DNA is TGTGCCAGCAGTAAGGGACAGGGGGCCAACGAGCAGTACTTC. This encodes CASSKGQGANEQYF.